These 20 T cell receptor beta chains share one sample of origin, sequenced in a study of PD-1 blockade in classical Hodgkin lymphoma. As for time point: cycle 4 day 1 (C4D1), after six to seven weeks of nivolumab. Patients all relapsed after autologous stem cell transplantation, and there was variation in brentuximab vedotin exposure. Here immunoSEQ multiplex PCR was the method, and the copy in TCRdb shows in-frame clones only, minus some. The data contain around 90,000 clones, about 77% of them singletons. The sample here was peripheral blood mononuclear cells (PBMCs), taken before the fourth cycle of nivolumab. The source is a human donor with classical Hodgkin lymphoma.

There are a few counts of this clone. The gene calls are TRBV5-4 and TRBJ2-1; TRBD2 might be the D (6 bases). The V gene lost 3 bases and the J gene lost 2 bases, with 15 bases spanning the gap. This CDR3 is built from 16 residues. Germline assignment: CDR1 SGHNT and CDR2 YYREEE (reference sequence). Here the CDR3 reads CASSSRRESAYNEQFF. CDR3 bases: TGTGCCAGCAGCTCCCGACGGGAGTCGGCCTACAATGAGCAGTTCTTC.

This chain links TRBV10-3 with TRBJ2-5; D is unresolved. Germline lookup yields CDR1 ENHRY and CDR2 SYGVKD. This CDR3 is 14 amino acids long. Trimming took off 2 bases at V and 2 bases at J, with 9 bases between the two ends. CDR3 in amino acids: CAISEGSDQETQYF. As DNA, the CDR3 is TGTGCCATCAGTGAGGGCAGCGATCAAGAGACCCAGTACTTC.

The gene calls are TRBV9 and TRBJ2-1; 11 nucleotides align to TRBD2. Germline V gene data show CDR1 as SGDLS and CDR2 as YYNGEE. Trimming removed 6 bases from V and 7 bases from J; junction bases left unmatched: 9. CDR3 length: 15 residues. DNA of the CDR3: TGTGCCAGCAATAGCGGGGGGGCCGAGACGAATGAGCAGTTCTTC. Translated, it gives CASNSGGAETNEQFF.

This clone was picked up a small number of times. CDR3 nucleotides: TGTGCCATCAGCGACAGGGGCGCCTACGAGCAGTACTTC. Its translation is CAISDRGAYEQYF. The chain has TRBV10-3 and TRBJ2-7, with 8 bases that match TRBD1. Germline V CDR1 and CDR2: ENHRY, SYGVKD. The CDR3 length is 13 residues. Losses at the gene ends were 6 bases for V and 2 bases for J; bases not matched to a gene: 3.

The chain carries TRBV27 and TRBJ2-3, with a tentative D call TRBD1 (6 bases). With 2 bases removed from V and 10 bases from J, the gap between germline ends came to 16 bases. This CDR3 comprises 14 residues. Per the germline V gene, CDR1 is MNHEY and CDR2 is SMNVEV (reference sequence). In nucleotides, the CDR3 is TGTGCCAGCAGTTTAAGGGACACAGTTTCATCGCAGTATTTT. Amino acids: CASSLRDTVSSQYF.

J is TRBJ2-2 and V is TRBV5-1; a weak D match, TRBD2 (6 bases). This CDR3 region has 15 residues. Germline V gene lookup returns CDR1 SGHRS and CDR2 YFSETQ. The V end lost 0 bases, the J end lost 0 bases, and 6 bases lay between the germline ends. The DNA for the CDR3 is TGCGCCAGCAGCTTGGGACTAGCGAACACCGGGGAGCTGTTTTTT. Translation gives CASSLGLANTGELFF.

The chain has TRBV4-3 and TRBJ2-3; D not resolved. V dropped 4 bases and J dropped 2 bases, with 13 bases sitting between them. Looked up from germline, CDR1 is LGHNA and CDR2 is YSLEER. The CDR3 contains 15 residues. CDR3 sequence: CASSPSRPATDTQYF. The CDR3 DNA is TGCGCCAGCAGCCCCAGCCGGCCTGCCACAGATACGCAGTATTTT.

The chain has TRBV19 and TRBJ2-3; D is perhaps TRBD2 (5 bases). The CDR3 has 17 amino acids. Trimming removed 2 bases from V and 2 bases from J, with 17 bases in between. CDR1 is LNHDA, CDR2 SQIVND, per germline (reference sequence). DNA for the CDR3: TGTGCCAGTAGTATATCGGGCCCCACCGGGGACACAGATACGCAGTATTTT. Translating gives CASSISGPTGDTDTQYF.

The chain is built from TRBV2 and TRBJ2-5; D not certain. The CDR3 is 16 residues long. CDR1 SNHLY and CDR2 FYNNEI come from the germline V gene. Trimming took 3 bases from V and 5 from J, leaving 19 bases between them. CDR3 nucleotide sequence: TGTGCCAGCAGTGATCCCGTGGACCGGACCGCGGAGACCCAGTACTTC. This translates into CASSDPVDRTAETQYF.

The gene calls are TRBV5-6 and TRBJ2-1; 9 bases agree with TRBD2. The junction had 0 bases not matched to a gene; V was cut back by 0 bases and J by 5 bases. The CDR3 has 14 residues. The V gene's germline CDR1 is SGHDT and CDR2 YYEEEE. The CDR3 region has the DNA TGTGCCAGCAGCTTGGTAGCGGGAGACAATGAGCAGTTCTTC. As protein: CASSLVAGDNEQFF.

CDR3 bases: TGTGCCAGCAGCGTAGAACCGGGGAACACTGAAGCTTTCTTT. Protein sequence: CASSVEPGNTEAFF. The chain recombines TRBV9 with TRBJ1-1; unclear D gene. The CDR3 spans 14 residues. The germline V and J ends were trimmed by 0 bases and 1 base, with 7 bases remaining between them. Germline values: CDR1 SGDLS, CDR2 YYNGEE.

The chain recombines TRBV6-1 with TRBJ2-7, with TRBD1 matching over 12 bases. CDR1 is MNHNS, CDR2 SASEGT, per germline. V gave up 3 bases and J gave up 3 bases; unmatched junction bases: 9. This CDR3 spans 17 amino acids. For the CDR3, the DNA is TGTGCCAGCAGTGACCTGGGGACAGGGGGCTTTGGCTACGAGCAGTACTTC. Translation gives CASSDLGTGGFGYEQYF.

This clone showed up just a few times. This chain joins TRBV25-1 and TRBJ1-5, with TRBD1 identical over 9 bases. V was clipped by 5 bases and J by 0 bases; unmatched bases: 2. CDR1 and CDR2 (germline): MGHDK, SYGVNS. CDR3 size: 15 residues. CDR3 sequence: CASSRTGDSNQPQHF. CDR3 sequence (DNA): TGTGCCAGCAGTAGGACAGGGGATAGCAATCAGCCCCAGCATTTT.

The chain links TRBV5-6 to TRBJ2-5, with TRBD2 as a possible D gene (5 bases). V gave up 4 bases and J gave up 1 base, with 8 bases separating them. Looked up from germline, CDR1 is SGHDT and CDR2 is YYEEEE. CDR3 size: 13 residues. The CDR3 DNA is TGTGCCAGCAGCCGGGGTCGCCAAGAGACCCAGTACTTC. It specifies CASSRGRQETQYF.

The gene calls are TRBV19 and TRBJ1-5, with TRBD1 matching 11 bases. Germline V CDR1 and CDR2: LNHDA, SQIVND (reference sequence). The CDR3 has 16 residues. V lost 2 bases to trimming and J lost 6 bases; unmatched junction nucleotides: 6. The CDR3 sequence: CASSIKGQGVSQPQHF. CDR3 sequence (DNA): TGTGCCAGTAGTATAAAGGGACAGGGGGTCAGTCAGCCCCAGCATTTT.

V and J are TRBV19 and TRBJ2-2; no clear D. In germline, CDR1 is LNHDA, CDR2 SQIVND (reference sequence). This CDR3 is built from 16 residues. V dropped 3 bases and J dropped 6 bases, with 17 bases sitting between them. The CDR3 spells CASSMLRITLPGELFF. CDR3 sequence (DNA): TGTGCCAGTAGTATGCTCCGGATTACCCTCCCCGGGGAGCTGTTTTTT.

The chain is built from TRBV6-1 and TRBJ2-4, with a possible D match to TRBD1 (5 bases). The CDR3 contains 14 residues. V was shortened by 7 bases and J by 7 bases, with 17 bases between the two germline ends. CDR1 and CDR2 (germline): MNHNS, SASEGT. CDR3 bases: TGTGCCAGCATCAAGCAGGGTCCTAGTAACATTCAGTACTTC. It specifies CASIKQGPSNIQYF.

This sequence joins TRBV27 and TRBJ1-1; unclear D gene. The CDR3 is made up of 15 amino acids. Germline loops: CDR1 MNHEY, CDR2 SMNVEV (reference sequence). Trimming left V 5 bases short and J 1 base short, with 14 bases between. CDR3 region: CASSPRLRSNTEAFF. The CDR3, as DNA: TGTGCCAGCAGTCCGCGGTTAAGGTCGAACACTGAAGCTTTCTTT.

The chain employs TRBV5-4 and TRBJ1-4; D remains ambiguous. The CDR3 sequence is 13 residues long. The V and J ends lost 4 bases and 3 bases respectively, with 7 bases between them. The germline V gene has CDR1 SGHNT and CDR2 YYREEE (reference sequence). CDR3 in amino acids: CASSTDPNEKLFF. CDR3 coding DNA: TGTGCCAGCAGCACGGACCCTAATGAAAAACTGTTTTTT.

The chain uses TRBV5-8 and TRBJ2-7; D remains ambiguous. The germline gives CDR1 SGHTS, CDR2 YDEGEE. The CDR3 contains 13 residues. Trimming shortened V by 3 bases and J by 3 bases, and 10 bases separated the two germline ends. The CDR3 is CASSYSYSYEQYF. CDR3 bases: TGTGCCAGCAGCTATAGTTACAGCTACGAGCAGTACTTC.